These 21 T cell receptor beta chains were sequenced from one sample in a study of blood T cells in healthy people across ages. A second 7 to 11 cycle PCR used barcoded and J-beta primers. TCRdb reanalysed the 5' RACE reads using MiXCR and keeps one entry per CDR3 protein. The sample has approximately 780,000 distinct CDR3 sequences; about 26% are singletons. These same data were also listed under a study on T cells of mothers and their children.

The source material was blood. Source of these receptors: a boy younger than 18 in good health.

There are a few counts of this clonotype. The chain links TRBV28 to TRBJ2-5; D is possibly TRBD2 (7 bases). V lost 2 bases to trimming and J lost 5 bases, with 15 bases between them. Germline V gene lookup returns CDR1 MDHEN and CDR2 SYDVKM. The CDR3 sequence is 15 residues long. This CDR3 reads CASSLPLRGGETQYF. The CDR3 nucleotides read TGTGCCAGCAGTTTACCTTTGAGGGGGGGGGAGACCCAGTACTTC.

This clonotype was seen a few times. The CDR3 sequence is CASSYARASGAASYEQYF. The CDR3 DNA reads TGTGCCAGCAGTTACGCCCGGGCTAGCGGGGCGGCCTCCTACGAGCAGTACTTC. The chain combines TRBV6-5 with TRBJ2-7; 9 nucleotides line up with TRBD2. CDR1 MNHEY and CDR2 SVGAGI come from the germline V gene. Trimming cost V 2 bases and J 0 bases; bases outside gene matches: 11. CDR3 length: 18 amino acids.

The chain couples TRBV13 to TRBJ2-5; D not certain. V lost 4 bases and J lost 2, with 8 bases in between. Germline values: CDR1 PRHDT, CDR2 FYEKMQ (reference sequence). CDR3 length: 13 amino acids. CDR3: CASSSDPQETQYF. The CDR3 nucleotides read TGTGCCAGCAGCTCCGACCCTCAAGAGACCCAGTACTTC.

The chain recombines TRBV3-1 with TRBJ1-2, with 10 positions matching TRBD1. Germline loops: CDR1 LGHDT, CDR2 YNNKEL (reference sequence). This CDR3 region has 15 residues. V trimming: 1 base; J trimming: 5 bases; junction bases outside the gene matches: 4. The CDR3 DNA follows: TGTGCCAGCAGCCAAGTGGCGGGACAGGGGTATGGCTACACCTTC. Amino acids: CASSQVAGQGYGYTF.

The chain recombines TRBV14 with TRBJ2-1; 8 nucleotides align to TRBD1. The J call may be mistaken, given a closer DNA end match to TRBJ2-7. The CDR3 covers 15 residues. Germline CDR1 and CDR2: SGHDN and FVKESK. CDR3 residues: CASSHHGQGPYEQYF. CDR3 sequence (DNA): TGTGCCAGCAGCCACCATGGACAGGGCCCATACGAGCAGTACTTC.

The chain joins TRBV7-3 to TRBJ1-3, with a weak D call TRBD1 (6 bases). Germline lookup yields CDR1 SGHTA and CDR2 FQGTGA. With 2 bases removed from V and 7 bases from J, the gap between germline ends came to 12 bases. There are 14 residues in the CDR3. The CDR3 DNA reads TGTGCCAGCAGCTTATGGGGGGCGCATAACACCATATATTTT. Its protein product is CASSLWGAHNTIYF.

This clonotype came up many times. This chain connects TRBV7-9 to TRBJ2-5, with 9 bases aligning to TRBD1. The CDR3 has 14 amino acids. CDR1 and CDR2 from the germline V gene are SEHNR and FQNEAQ (reference sequence). J lost 5 bases, V lost 5 bases, and 6 bases had no gene match. The CDR3 sequence: CASSRGQGGETQYF. The CDR3 region has the DNA TGTGCCAGCAGCCGGGGACAGGGCGGCGAGACCCAGTACTTC.

The V call is TRBV7-9, the J call TRBJ2-5; 7 bases map to TRBD1. There are 14 residues in the CDR3. The germline CDR1 and CDR2 sequences are SEHNR and FQNEAQ (reference sequence). V trimming: 6 bases; J trimming: 4 bases; junction bases outside the gene matches: 8. The CDR3 reads CASRRSSGGETQYF. CDR3 sequence (DNA): TGTGCCAGCAGGCGGTCGTCAGGGGGAGAGACCCAGTACTTC.

This rearrangement joins TRBV7-3 to TRBJ1-2; tentative D call: TRBD1 (5 bases). This CDR3 contains 16 residues. Germline CDR1 reads SGHTA; CDR2 reads FQGTGA. V lost 0 bases, J lost 2 bases, and 13 bases lay in between. CDR3 protein: CASSLTPGNPNYGYTF. CDR3 DNA sequence: TGTGCCAGCAGCTTAACTCCAGGGAACCCAAACTATGGCTACACCTTC.

This clonotype was seen only a few times. The chain uses TRBV3-1 and TRBJ2-7, with TRBD1 matching 7 bases. Germline V gene sequence: CDR1 LGHDT, CDR2 YNNKEL (reference sequence). The V gene end was trimmed by 0 bases and the J gene end by 6 bases; junction bases not matched to a gene: 8. The CDR3 totals 15 residues. CDR3 nucleotide sequence: TGTGCCAGCAGCCAAGAGCTGATACCAGGGGGCGAGCAGTACTTC. Encoded protein: CASSQELIPGGEQYF.

The rearrangement joins TRBV5-1 to TRBJ1-2, with 8 bases that match TRBD1. Trimming cost V 7 bases and J 6 bases; bases outside gene matches: 8. Germline CDR1 is SGHRS and CDR2 is YFSETQ. CDR3 length: 13 amino acids. CDR3 protein: CASGRTGLDGYTF. The CDR3 region has the DNA TGCGCCAGCGGCCGGACAGGGTTAGATGGCTACACCTTC.

A remark on this clonotype: The junction differs from germline at one of its ends, possibly a read error. The chain joins TRBV12-3 or TRBV12-4 to TRBJ2-5; TRBD1 matches 7 bases. TRBJ2-1 matches the DNA end more closely, so the J call is doubtful. The CDR3 runs 12 residues. The CDR3 loop is CTSSPDRAEQFF. In DNA form, the CDR3 reads TGTACCAGCAGCCCAGACAGGGCAGAGCAGTTCTTC.

Only a few counts were recorded for this clonotype. J is TRBJ2-1 and V is TRBV10-3, with 7 bases that match TRBD1. The CDR3 totals 13 residues. V was pared by 10 bases and J by 6 bases, with 9 bases of the junction left unmatched. CDR1 is ENHRY and CDR2 is SYGVKD in the germline V gene. This CDR3 reads CASRGGQSNEQFF. For the CDR3, the DNA is TGTGCCAGCAGAGGGGGACAGAGCAATGAGCAGTTCTTC.

This clonotype was seen more than once but under ten times. The gene calls are TRBV11-2 and TRBJ2-5, with TRBD2 as a possible D gene (5 bases). V was shortened by 2 bases and J by 1 base, with 14 bases between the two germline ends. The CDR3 loop spans 16 amino acids. CDR1 and CDR2 from the germline V gene are SGHAT and FQNNGV. The CDR3 DNA follows: TGTGCCAGCAGCTTATCGGGCAGCGGAACCCAAGAGACCCAGTACTTC. Its protein is CASSLSGSGTQETQYF.

This clonotype was observed many times. V gene TRBV25-1 combines with J gene TRBJ2-5, with D perhaps matching TRBD2 (5 bases). Between the trimmed V and J ends, which lost 1 base and 6 bases, there was a span of 9 bases. Germline assignment: CDR1 MGHDK and CDR2 SYGVNS. The CDR3 is 13 amino acids. The CDR3 DNA follows: TGTGCCAGCAGTGAATCGTCGGGGAAGACCCAGTACTTC. This sequence encodes CASSESSGKTQYF. Based on the CDR3 plus reference TRBV25-1 and TRBJ2-5, the full variable domain is EADIYQTPRYLVIGTGKKITLECSQTMGHDKMYWYQQDPGMELHLIHYSYGVNSTEKGDLSSESTVSRIRTEHFPLTLESARPSHTSQYLCASSESSGKTQYFGPGTRLLVL.

This clonotype appeared a few times. V gene TRBV20-1 combines with J gene TRBJ1-6, with D possibly TRBD1 on 5 matching bases. Germline V gene data show CDR1 as DFQATT and CDR2 as SNEGSKA (reference sequence). Trimming cost V 5 bases and J 0 bases, with 14 bases left between them. CDR3 size: 16 residues. The CDR3 DNA is TGCAGTGCTGAGGGACTACCGAGCTCCTATAATTCACCCCTCCACTTT. Translated: CSAEGLPSSYNSPLHF.

A few counts support this clonotype. The V call is TRBV6-5, the J call TRBJ2-6; D not resolved. Germline-derived CDR1 and CDR2 are MNHEY and SVGAGI. V was shortened by 2 bases and J by 0 bases, with 11 bases between the two germline ends. CDR3 length equals 17 residues. The CDR3 region is CASSYADYGSGANVLTF. The CDR3 bases are TGTGCCAGCAGTTACGCGGATTACGGCTCTGGGGCCAACGTCCTGACTTTC.

This clonotype was observed once. V usage is TRBV5-1 and J usage is TRBJ2-5, with 11 bases identical to TRBD2. This CDR3 comprises 16 residues. J gave up 4 bases and V 4 bases, and 9 bases lay outside the gene matches. The germline CDR1 and CDR2 sequences are SGHRS and YFSETQ. The DNA for the CDR3 is TGCGCCAGCAGCCCCGGTGTAGCGGGGGGGCTAGAGACCCAGTACTTC. Residues: CASSPGVAGGLETQYF.

The rearrangement uses TRBV24-1 and TRBJ1-1; D is possibly TRBD1 (6 bases). Germline V gene sequence: CDR1 KGHDR, CDR2 SFDVKD. The germline V and J ends were trimmed by 4 bases and 6 bases, with 8 bases remaining between them. This CDR3 spans 12 amino acids. CDR3 in amino acids: CATSDQGPEAFF. CDR3 sequence (DNA): TGTGCCACCAGTGACCAGGGGCCTGAAGCTTTCTTT.

This clonotype was found many times. This chain connects TRBV29-1 to TRBJ2-7; D unclear. Germline V lookup: CDR1 SQVTM, CDR2 ANQGSEA. V lost 3 bases and J lost 0, with 12 bases in between. The CDR3 has 14 residues. CDR3 in amino acids: CSVDRLSSSYEQYF. The DNA for the CDR3 is TGCAGCGTTGATCGACTCTCTAGCTCCTACGAGCAGTACTTC.

Of note for this clonotype: A junction boundary mismatches the germline segment, possibly from a read error. The chain recombines TRBV11-2 with TRBJ2-6; D is possibly TRBD1 or TRBD2 (5 bases each). CDR3 length equals 19 residues. Per the germline V gene, CDR1 is SGHAT and CDR2 is FQNNGV. The CDR3 sequence is CASSFPPGRNFWGANVLTF. In DNA, the CDR3 is TGTGCCAGTAGCTTTCCTCCGGGACGGAATTTTTGGGGGGCCAACGTCCTGACTTTC.